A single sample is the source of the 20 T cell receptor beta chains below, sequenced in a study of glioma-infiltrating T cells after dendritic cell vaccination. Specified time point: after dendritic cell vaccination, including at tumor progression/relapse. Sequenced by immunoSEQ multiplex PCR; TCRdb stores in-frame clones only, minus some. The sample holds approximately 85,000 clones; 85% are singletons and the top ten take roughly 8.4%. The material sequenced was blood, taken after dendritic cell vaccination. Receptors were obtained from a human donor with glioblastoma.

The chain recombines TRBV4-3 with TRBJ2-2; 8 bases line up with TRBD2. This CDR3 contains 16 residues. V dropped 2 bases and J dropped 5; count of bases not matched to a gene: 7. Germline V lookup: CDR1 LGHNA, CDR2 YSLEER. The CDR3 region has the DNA TGCGCCAGCAGCCAACACGGGGGGGCAGGGACCGGGGAGCTGTTTTTT. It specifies CASSQHGGAGTGELFF.

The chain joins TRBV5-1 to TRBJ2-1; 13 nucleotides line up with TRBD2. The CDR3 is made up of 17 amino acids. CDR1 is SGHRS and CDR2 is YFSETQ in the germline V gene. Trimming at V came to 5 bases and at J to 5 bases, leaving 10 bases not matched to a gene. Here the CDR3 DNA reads TGCGCCAGCAGTTCGGGACTAGCGGGGTACGGGGACAATGAGCAGTTCTTC. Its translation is CASSSGLAGYGDNEQFF.

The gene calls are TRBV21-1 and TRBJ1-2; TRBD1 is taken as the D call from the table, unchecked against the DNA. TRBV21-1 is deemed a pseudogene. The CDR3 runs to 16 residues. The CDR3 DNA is TGTGCCAGCAGGGAAGGGACAGGGACAATTGGGAATGGCTACACCTTC. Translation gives CASREGTGTIGNGYTF.

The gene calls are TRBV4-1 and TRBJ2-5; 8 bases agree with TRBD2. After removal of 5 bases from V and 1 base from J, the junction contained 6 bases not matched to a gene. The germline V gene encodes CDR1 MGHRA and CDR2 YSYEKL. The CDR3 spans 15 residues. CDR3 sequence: CASSTPGGAQETQYF. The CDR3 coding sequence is TGCGCCAGCAGCACCCCCGGGGGGGCCCAAGAGACCCAGTACTTC.

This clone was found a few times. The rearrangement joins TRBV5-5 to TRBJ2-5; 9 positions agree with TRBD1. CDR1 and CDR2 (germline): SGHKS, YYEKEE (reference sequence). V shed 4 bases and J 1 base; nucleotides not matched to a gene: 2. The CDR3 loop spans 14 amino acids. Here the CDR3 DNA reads TGTGCCAGCAGCCAACAGGGGGCCCAAGAGACCCAGTACTTC. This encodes CASSQQGAQETQYF.

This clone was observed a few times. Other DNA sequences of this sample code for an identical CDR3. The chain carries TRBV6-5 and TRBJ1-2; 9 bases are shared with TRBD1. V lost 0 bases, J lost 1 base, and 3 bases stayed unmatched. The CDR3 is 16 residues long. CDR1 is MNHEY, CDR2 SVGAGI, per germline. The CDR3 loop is CASSYSGTGRNYGYTF. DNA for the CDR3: TGTGCCAGCAGTTACTCGGGGACAGGGCGTAACTATGGCTACACCTTC.

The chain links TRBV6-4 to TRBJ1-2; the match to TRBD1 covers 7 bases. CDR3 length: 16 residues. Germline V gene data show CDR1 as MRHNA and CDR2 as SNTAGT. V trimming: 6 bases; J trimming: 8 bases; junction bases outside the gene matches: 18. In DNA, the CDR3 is TGTGCCAGCAGGTACTCCGGGACAGATCTTGTTTGGGGCTACACCTTC. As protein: CASRYSGTDLVWGYTF.

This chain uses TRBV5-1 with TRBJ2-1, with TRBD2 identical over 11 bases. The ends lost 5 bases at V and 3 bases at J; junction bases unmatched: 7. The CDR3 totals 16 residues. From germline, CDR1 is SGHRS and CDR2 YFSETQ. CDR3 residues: CASRPTSGGRYNEQFF. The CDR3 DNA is TGCGCCAGCAGACCAACTAGCGGGGGCCGCTACAATGAGCAGTTCTTC.

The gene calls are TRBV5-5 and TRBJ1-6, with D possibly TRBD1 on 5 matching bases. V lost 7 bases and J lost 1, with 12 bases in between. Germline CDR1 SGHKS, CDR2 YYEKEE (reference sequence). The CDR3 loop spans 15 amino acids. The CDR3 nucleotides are TGTGCCAGCCGAGGTGCAGGGTCCTATAATTCACCCCTCCACTTT. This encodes CASRGAGSYNSPLHF.

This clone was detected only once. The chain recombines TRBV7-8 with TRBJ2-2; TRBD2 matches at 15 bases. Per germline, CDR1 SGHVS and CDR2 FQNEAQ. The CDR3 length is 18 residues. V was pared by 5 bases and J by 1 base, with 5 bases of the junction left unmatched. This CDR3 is CASSEGLAGGGNTGELFF. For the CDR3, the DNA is TGTGCCAGCAGCGAGGGACTAGCGGGAGGAGGGAACACCGGGGAGCTGTTTTTT.

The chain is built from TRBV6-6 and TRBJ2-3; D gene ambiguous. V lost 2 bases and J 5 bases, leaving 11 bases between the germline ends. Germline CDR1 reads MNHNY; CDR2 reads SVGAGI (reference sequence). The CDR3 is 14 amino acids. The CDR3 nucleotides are TGTGCCAGCAGTTACGCCAGCGCTGGAGATACGCAGTATTTT. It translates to CASSYASAGDTQYF.

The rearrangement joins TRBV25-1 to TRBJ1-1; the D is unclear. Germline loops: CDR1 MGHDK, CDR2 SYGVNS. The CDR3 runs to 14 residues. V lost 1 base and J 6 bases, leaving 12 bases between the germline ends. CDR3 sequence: CASSELLGGSEAFF. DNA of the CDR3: TGTGCCAGCAGTGAATTATTGGGAGGCTCTGAAGCTTTCTTT.

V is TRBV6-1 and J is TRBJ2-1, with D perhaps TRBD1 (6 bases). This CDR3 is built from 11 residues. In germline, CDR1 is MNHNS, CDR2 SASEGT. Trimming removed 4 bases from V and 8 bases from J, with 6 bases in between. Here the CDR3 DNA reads TGTGCCAGCAGTGCAGGGGATGAGCAGTTCTTC. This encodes CASSAGDEQFF.

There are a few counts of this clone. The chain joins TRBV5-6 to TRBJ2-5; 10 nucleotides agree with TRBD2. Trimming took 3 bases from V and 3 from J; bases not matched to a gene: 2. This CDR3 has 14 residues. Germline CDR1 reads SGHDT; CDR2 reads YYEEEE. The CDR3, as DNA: TGTGCCAGCAGCTACCTAGCGGGGGAAGAGACCCAGTACTTC. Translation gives CASSYLAGEETQYF. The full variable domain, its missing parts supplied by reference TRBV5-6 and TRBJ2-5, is DAGVTQSPTHLIKTRGQQVTLRCSPKSGHDTVSWYQQALGQGPQFIFQYYEEEERQRGNFPDRFSGHQFPNYSSELNVNALLLGDSALYLCASSYLAGEETQYFGPGTRLLVL.

CDR3 coding DNA: TGCGCCAGCAGCCACGATGGACTAGCGGGAGGGCCAAAGCAGTTCTTC. Amino acids: CASSHDGLAGGPKQFF. The rearrangement links TRBV5-1 to TRBJ2-1, with 15 nucleotides matching TRBD2. Germline CDR1 reads SGHRS; CDR2 reads YFSETQ. V trimming: 4 bases; J trimming: 11 bases; junction bases outside the gene matches: 10. This CDR3 region has 16 residues.

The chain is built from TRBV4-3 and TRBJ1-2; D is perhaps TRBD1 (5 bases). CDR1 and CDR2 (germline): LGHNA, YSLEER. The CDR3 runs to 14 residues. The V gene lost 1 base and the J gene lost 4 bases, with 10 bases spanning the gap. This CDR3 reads CASSQVLGAYGYTF. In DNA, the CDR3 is TGCGCCAGCAGCCAAGTGTTAGGGGCCTATGGCTACACCTTC.

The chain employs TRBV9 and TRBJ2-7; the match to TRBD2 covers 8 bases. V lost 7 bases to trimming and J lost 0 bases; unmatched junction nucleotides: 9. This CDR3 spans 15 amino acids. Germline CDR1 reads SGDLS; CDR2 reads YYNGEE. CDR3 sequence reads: CASSGGAASSYEQYF. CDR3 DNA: TGTGCCAGCTCCGGGGGGGCAGCGAGCTCCTACGAGCAGTACTTC.

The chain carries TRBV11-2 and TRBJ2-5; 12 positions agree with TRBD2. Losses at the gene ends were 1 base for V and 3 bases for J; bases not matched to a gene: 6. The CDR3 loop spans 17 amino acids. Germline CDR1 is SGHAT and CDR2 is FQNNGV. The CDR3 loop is CASSLGARTSGEETQYF. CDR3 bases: TGTGCCAGCAGCTTAGGAGCCCGGACTAGCGGGGAAGAGACCCAGTACTTC.

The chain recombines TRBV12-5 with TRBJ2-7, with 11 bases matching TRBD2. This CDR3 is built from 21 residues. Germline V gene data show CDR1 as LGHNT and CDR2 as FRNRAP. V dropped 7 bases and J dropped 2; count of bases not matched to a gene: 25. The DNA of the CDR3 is TGTGCTAGTGCCCTTCTACCGGGACTAGCGGTTCTCGGGGGACTTACCTACGAGCAGTACTTC. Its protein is CASALLPGLAVLGGLTYEQYF.

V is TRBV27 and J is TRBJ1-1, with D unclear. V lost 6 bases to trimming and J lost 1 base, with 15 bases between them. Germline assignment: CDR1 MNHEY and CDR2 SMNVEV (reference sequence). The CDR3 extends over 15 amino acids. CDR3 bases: TGTGCCAGCAGCGAATTCAGGCCTGGGAACACTGAAGCTTTCTTT. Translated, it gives CASSEFRPGNTEAFF.